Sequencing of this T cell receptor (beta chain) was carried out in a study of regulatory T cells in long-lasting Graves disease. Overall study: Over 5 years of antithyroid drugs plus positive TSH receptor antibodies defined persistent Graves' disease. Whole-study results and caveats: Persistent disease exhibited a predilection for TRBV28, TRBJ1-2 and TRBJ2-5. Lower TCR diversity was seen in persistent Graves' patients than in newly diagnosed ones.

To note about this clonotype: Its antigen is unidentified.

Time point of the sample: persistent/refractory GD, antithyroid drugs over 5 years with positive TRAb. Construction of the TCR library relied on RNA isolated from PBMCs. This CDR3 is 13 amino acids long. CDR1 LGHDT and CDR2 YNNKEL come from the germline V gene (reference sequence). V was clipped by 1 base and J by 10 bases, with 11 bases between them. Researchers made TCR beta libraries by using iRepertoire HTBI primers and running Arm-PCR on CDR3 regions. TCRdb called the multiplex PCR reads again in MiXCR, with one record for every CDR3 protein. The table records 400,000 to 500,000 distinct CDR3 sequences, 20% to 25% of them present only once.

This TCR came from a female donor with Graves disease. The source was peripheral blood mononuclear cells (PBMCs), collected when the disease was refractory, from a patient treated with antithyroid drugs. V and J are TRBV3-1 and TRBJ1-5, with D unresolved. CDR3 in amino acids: CASSQGTIYPQHF. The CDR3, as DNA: TGTGCCAGCAGCCAAGGAACGATTTACCCCCAGCATTTT.